These T cell receptor beta chains were read from a single sample in a study of shared clonotypes between healthy human individuals. Sequencing used immunoSEQ multiplex PCR; TCRdb keeps in-frame clones, though not all of them. The data show about 2.4 million clones, approximately 94% seen once. Material: naive CD4+ T cells from PBMCs. The receptors were gathered from a man aged 18 to 29 in good health. Some clones in this sample may be carry-over from other donors' samples. Both conserved end residues are part of each CDR3. The D gene is left open where the match is weak. Rows may omit the clone size; those that give it use once, few, many or a size class.

size	J	D	V	length	DNA	CDR3
.	TRBJ1-4	.	TRBV5-1	13	TGCGCCAGCAGCGTTGCAACTAATGAAAAACTGTTTTTT	CASSVATNEKLFF
.	TRBJ2-3	TRBD1	TRBV9	16	TGTGCCAGCAGCGTCCGAGGGGGCGACCCCTCAGATACGCAGTATTTT	CASSVRGGDPSDTQYF
.	TRBJ2-7	TRBD1	TRBV28	15	TGTGCCAGCAGCCCCGCCGGGACAGGGTTCTACGAGCAGTACTTC	CASSPAGTGFYEQYF
.	TRBJ1-2	.	TRBV7-3	12	TGTGCCAGCAGCTTAATTCTATCGGAACCCACCTTC	CASSLILSEPTF
.	TRBJ2-7	.	TRBV2	13	TGTGCCAGCAGTGTAGAAGTTGAATCCGAGCAGTACTTC	CASSVEVESEQYF
.	TRBJ2-6	.	TRBV4-1	18	TGCGCCAGCAGCCCCTCTCTAGTGGGAGGATCTGGGGCCAACGTCCTGACTTTC	CASSPSLVGGSGANVLTF
few	TRBJ1-4	TRBD1	TRBV5-1	15	TGCGCCAGCAGCTGGGACAGGGCAACTAATGAAAAACTGTTTTTT	CASSWDRATNEKLFF
.	TRBJ1-2	.	TRBV7-2	14	TGTGCCAGCAGCTTAGGACAGACCTCCTATGGCTACACCTTC	CASSLGQTSYGYTF
.	TRBJ2-1	TRBD2	TRBV28	14	TGTGCCAGCAGTCGACGGGAGGCCTACAATGAGCAGTTCTTC	CASSRREAYNEQFF
.	TRBJ2-2	TRBD2	TRBV4-1	17	TGCGCCAGCAGCCAAGTGGCTAGCGGGAGGGCCACCGGGGAGCTGTTTTTT	CASSQVASGRATGELFF
once	TRBJ1-2	.	TRBV5-5	15	TGTGCCAGCGATTTGTGGACAGCGCTGGGTAATGGCTACACCTTC	CASDLWTALGNGYTF
.	TRBJ2-2	TRBD2	TRBV5-1	15	TGCGCCAGCAGCTTTGTTGGCGGGAGATCCGGGGAGCTGTTTTTT	CASSFVGGRSGELFF
.	TRBJ2-7	.	TRBV21-1	15	TGTGCCAGCAGCCATGGACTAGTATCTAGTTGCGAGCAGTACTTC	CASSHGLVSSCEQYF
.	TRBJ2-3	TRBD1	TRBV6-5	16	TGTGCCAGCAGTTACTCGGGGTACAGGGGGCATTCTACGCAGTATTTT	CASSYSGYRGHSTQYF
.	TRBJ2-7	.	TRBV27	15	TGTGCCAGCAGTTTAATAGGAGGGGTGGGTCTCGAGCAGTACTTC	CASSLIGGVGLEQYF
.	TRBJ2-1	TRBD1	TRBV19	12	TGTGCCAGTAGTCTCCGACAGGGTGAGCAGTTCTTC	CASSLRQGEQFF
.	TRBJ1-1	TRBD1	TRBV18	15	TGTGCCAGCTCACCGTACAGGGGGCAGAACACTGAAGCTTTCTTT	CASSPYRGQNTEAFF
.	TRBJ2-7	.	TRBV2	13	TGTGCCAGCGGGGATCCACGGGGGTCCGAGCAGTACTTC	CASGDPRGSEQYF
.	TRBJ2-1	.	TRBV6-1	15	TGTGCCAGCAGTGAACAGGGGAGTATCTACAATGAGCAGTTCTTC	CASSEQGSIYNEQFF
.	TRBJ2-5	TRBD1	TRBV29-1	13	TGCAGCGGAGGACAGGTTGGTGTGGAGACCCAGTACTTC	CSGGQVGVETQYF
.	TRBJ2-3	.	TRBV5-6	17	TGTGCCAGCAGCTTGGCCAAGGGGTTAGCCCGCGCAGATACGCAGTATTTT	CASSLAKGLARADTQYF
few	TRBJ1-3	.	TRBV5-4	16	TGTGCCAGCAGGGGCCGGCCCCACCTGAGGGGAAACACCATATATTTT	CASRGRPHLRGNTIYF
.	TRBJ2-7	.	TRBV27	13	TGTGCCAGCAGTTGGTTGGGGGTTGGGGAGCAGTACTTC	CASSWLGVGEQYF
.	TRBJ2-5	.	TRBV27	16	TGTGCCAGCAGTACCGGACAGCCCTTTGCGCCGGAGACCCAGTACTTC	CASSTGQPFAPETQYF
.	TRBJ2-7	.	TRBV7-6	16	TGTGCCAGCAGCCCAGCTTGGGGCCGAAAGAATAGCGAGCAGTACTTC	CASSPAWGRKNSEQYF
.	TRBJ1-1	.	TRBV4-3	16	TGCGCCAGCAGCCAAGAAAGGGGGGCCCCCCCCCTGCGAGCTTTCTTT	CASSQERGAPPLRAFF
once	TRBJ1-1	.	TRBV9	15	TGTGCCAGCAGCGTAGTCTCAACAGTGAACACTGAAGCTTTCTTT	CASSVVSTVNTEAFF
.	TRBJ1-1	.	TRBV7-8	14	TGTGCCAGCAGCTTGGCAGCATATGGCAGTGAAGCTTTCTTT	CASSLAAYGSEAFF
.	TRBJ2-7	TRBD2	TRBV7-6	19	TGTGCCAGCAGCTTAGCAGTAGCGGGAACCGAAGTTGGCTCCTACGAGCAGTACTTC	CASSLAVAGTEVGSYEQYF
.	TRBJ2-6	.	TRBV5-1	15	TGCGCCAGCAGCCCGCAGGGTCCTGGGGCCAACGTCCTGACTTTC	CASSPQGPGANVLTF
once	TRBJ2-5	.	TRBV20-1	10	TGCAGTGCCCAAAAAGTGTCCCAGTACTTC	CSAQKVSQYF
.	TRBJ1-1	.	TRBV18	15	TGTGCCAGCTCACCACCGCTAGGAGGAAACACTGAAGCTTTCTTT	CASSPPLGGNTEAFF
.	TRBJ2-7	.	TRBV6-5	12	TGTGCGGCGCGGGACAGACACTACGAGCAGTACTTC	CAARDRHYEQYF
few	TRBJ2-5	.	TRBV2	12	TGTGCCAGCAGTGGGCAGCAAGAGACCCAGTACTTC	CASSGQQETQYF
.	TRBJ2-1	.	TRBV11-2	15	TGTGCCAGCAGCTTAGGGGACATCTCCTACAATGAGCAGTTCTTC	CASSLGDISYNEQFF
few	TRBJ1-1	.	TRBV19	13	TGTGCCAGTAGTAACGAACAGAACACTGAAGCTTTCTTT	CASSNEQNTEAFF
.	TRBJ1-2	.	TRBV21-1	16	TGTGCCAGCAGGAAAGGGTCCGTCGGGGGCGTGAAAGGCTACACCTTC	CASRKGSVGGVKGYTF
.	TRBJ2-1	.	TRBV11-3	11	TGTGCCAGCAGCTTATCGGATGAGCAGTTCTTC	CASSLSDEQFF
.	TRBJ2-1	.	TRBV9	17	TGTGCCAGCAGCGGACGCACAGGGACCGGACCCTACAATGAGCAGTTCTTC	CASSGRTGTGPYNEQFF